Listed below are T cell receptor beta chains from one sample, sequenced in a study of blood T cell repertoires in COVID-19. Sequencing was performed with immunoSEQ multiplex PCR; in TCRdb, only in-frame clones are kept and a portion is missing. This sample yields some 150,000 clones, of which about nine tenths are seen a single time; around 2.3% belongs to the top ten. The sequenced sample consisted of peripheral blood. Receptor source: a man in his fifties or sixties with active COVID-19. The CDR3 runs from the conserved cysteine through the conserved F or W. Each record gives: V gene, clone size, J gene, D gene, CDR3 protein, CDR3 DNA. A D gene is named only where the DNA matches it firmly. Clone size is not always given. Where it is, it says once, few, many or a class for expanded clones.

>TRBV5-1|-|TRBJ2-5|TRBD1
CASSAQGGEWETQYF
TGCGCCAGCAGCGCCCAAGGGGGCGAATGGGAGACCCAGTACTTC
>TRBV7-2|-|TRBJ2-5|-
CASSAQWAGLGTQYF
TGTGCCAGCAGCGCCCAGTGGGCGGGCCTGGGGACCCAGTACTTC
>TRBV2|once|TRBJ2-2|TRBD1
CASRQGLGTGELFF
TGTGCCAGCCGACAGGGGCTGGGCACCGGGGAGCTGTTTTTT
>TRBV6-5|-|TRBJ1-6|-
CASSTLALGNSPLHF
TGTGCCAGCAGTACCCTGGCACTAGGTAATTCACCCCTCCACTTT
>TRBV3-1/TRBV3-2|-|TRBJ2-1|TRBD1
CASSLMLDRGVGEQFF
TGTGCCAGCAGTCTCATGCTGGACAGGGGAGTAGGTGAGCAGTTCTTC
>TRBV19|once|TRBJ1-1|TRBD1
CASSRGTENTEAFF
TGTGCCAGTAGTCGGGGGACAGAGAACACTGAAGCTTTCTTT
>TRBV2|-|TRBJ2-2|-
CASSRLAGELFF
TGTGCCAGCAGTCGACTAGCCGGGGAGCTGTTTTTT
>TRBV5-1|-|TRBJ1-1|-
CASRTGTPNTEAFF
TGCGCCAGCAGGACCGGGACACCGAACACTGAAGCTTTCTTT
>TRBV5-4|-|TRBJ2-5|-
CASSLGAGDQETQYF
TGTGCCAGCAGCTTGGGAGCGGGCGACCAAGAGACCCAGTACTTC
>TRBV5-5|-|TRBJ1-2|-
CASSLVQRHGYTF
TGTGCCAGCAGCTTGGTACAACGCCATGGCTACACCTTC
>TRBV10-3|-|TRBJ2-7|-
CAISGGVSSYEQYF
TGTGCCATCAGTGGGGGGGTGAGCTCCTACGAGCAGTACTTC
>TRBV21-1|-|TRBJ1-5|-
CASSRQGPAYQPQHF
TGTGCCAGCAGCAGACAGGGGCCCGCCTATCAGCCCCAGCATTTT
>TRBV6-5|-|TRBJ2-7|-
CASSMDLQGGRYF
TGTGCCAGCAGTATGGACTTACAGGGAGGGCGGTACTTC
>TRBV3-1/TRBV3-2|-|TRBJ2-1|-
CASSQARWVAQFF
TGTGCCAGCAGCCAAGCGCGTTGGGTAGCCCAGTTCTTC
>TRBV30|-|TRBJ1-2|TRBD1
CAWRGQGESYGYTF
TGTGCCTGGAGGGGACAGGGGGAGAGCTATGGCTACACCTTC
>TRBV6-5|-|TRBJ1-6|TRBD1
CASSYGTGGNSPLHF
TGTGCCAGCAGTTATGGGACAGGGGGGAATTCACCCCTCCACTTT
>TRBV11-3|-|TRBJ2-5|-
CASSPGYSGQETQYF
TGTGCCAGCAGCCCAGGGTATTCGGGTCAAGAGACCCAGTACTTC
>TRBV9|-|TRBJ2-1|TRBD1
CASSVENRGNEQFF
TGTGCCAGCAGCGTAGAAAACAGGGGTAATGAGCAGTTCTTC
>TRBV13|once|TRBJ2-5|TRBD2
CASSLGRGQTPQETQYF
TGTGCCAGCAGCCTCGGGAGGGGCCAAACGCCACAAGAGACCCAGTACTTC
>TRBV9|-|TRBJ2-5|-
CASSVQPQGMETQYF
TGTGCCAGCAGCGTCCAGCCCCAGGGGATGGAGACCCAGTACTTC
>TRBV24-1|-|TRBJ2-3|-
CATQGPLSTDTQYF
TGTGCCACCCAGGGCCCCTTATCCACAGATACGCAGTATTTT
>TRBV18|-|TRBJ1-6|-
CASSPPVVGLTHSPLHF
TGTGCCAGCTCACCACCGGTGGTGGGACTCACACATTCACCCCTCCACTTT
>TRBV6-6|-|TRBJ2-7|TRBD2
CASSPEAGAYEQYF
TGTGCCAGCAGCCCCGAGGCGGGGGCCTACGAGCAGTACTTC
>TRBV3-1/TRBV3-2|few|TRBJ2-1|-
CASSQGRSGNNEQFF
TGTGCCAGCAGCCAAGGAAGGAGCGGAAACAATGAGCAGTTCTTC
>TRBV7-9|-|TRBJ1-2|-
CASTLGGGRNGYTF
TGTGCCAGCACCCTAGGGGGGGGTAGAAATGGCTACACCTTC
>TRBV5-4|-|TRBJ2-7|TRBD1
CASSTDRGTANF
TGTGCCAGCAGTACCGACAGGGGAACGGCGAACTTC
>TRBV5-4|-|TRBJ2-5|TRBD2
CASSLESGGPTQYF
TGTGCCAGCAGCTTGGAGTCGGGGGGGCCGACCCAGTACTTC
>TRBV2|-|TRBJ1-1|-
CASTRGAIEAFF
TGTGCCAGCACCAGAGGAGCAATTGAAGCTTTCTTT
>TRBV4-3|-|TRBJ1-2|TRBD1
CASSQPGQPYYGYTF
TGCGCCAGCAGCCAACCGGGACAGCCTTACTATGGCTACACCTTC
>TRBV5-4|-|TRBJ2-5|TRBD2
CARQMERGGYFQETQYF
TGTGCCAGGCAAATGGAGCGGGGGGGCTACTTCCAAGAGACCCAGTACTTC
>TRBV18|-|TRBJ1-2|-
CASSLSGQNHGYTF
TGTGCCAGCTCACTGTCTGGACAGAACCATGGCTACACCTTC
>TRBV4-2|-|TRBJ2-3|TRBD2
CASSQDLSGGPPTQYF
TGTGCCAGCAGCCAAGACCTGAGCGGGGGGCCTCCTACGCAGTATTTT
>TRBV27|-|TRBJ1-1|TRBD1
CASSGDRVGTEAFF
TGTGCCAGCAGTGGCGACAGGGTTGGCACTGAAGCTTTCTTT
>TRBV11-2|-|TRBJ2-7|-
CASRQPGTRYEQYF
TGTGCCAGCAGACAGCCCGGGACTCGCTACGAGCAGTACTTC
>TRBV6-5|-|TRBJ2-5|-
CASSQPWSRETQYF
TGTGCCAGCAGCCAACCTTGGTCTCGGGAGACCCAGTACTTC